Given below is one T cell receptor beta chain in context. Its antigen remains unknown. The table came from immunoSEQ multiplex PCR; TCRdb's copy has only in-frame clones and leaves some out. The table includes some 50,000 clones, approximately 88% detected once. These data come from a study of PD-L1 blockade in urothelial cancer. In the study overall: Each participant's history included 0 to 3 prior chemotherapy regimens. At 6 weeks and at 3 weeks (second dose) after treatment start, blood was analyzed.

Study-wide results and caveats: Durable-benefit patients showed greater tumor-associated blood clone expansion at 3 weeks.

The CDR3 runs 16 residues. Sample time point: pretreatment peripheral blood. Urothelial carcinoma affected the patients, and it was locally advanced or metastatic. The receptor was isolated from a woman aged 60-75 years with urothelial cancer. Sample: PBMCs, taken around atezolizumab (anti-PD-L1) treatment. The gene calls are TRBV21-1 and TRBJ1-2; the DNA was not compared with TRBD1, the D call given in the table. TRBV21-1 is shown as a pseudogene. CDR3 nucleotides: TGTGCCAGCAGCAGGGACAGGGGGCTTGGAGGCTATGGCTACACCTTC. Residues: CASSRDRGLGGYGYTF.